The 15 T cell receptor beta chains presented below share a single source sample, sequenced in a study of blood T cell repertoires in COVID-19. Using immunoSEQ multiplex PCR, the repertoire was profiled, and TCRdb retains in-frame clones only, with some absent. The data hold 85,000 to 100,000 clones, with around 86% observed a single time. Sequenced material: peripheral blood. The receptors come from a man aged 50-59 years with active or convalescent COVID-19.

The gene calls are TRBV30 and TRBJ2-1, with 14 bases fitting TRBD2. The CDR3 is 15 residues long. Germline trimming cut 5 bases from V and 6 bases from J; bases unmatched to any gene: 6. Germline V gene sequence: CDR1 GTSNPN, CDR2 SVGIG (reference sequence). CDR3 in amino acids: CAWSGLAGVINEQFF. CDR3 nucleotides: TGTGCCTGGTCGGGACTAGCGGGAGTAATCAATGAGCAGTTCTTC.

This clone was recorded once. The rearrangement links TRBV27 to TRBJ2-1, with 8 nucleotides matching TRBD2. CDR3 length: 16 residues. Germline V gene data show CDR1 as MNHEY and CDR2 as SMNVEV (reference sequence). J was trimmed by 1 base and V by 3 bases; bases with no gene match: 5. The CDR3 reads CASSLLSGASYNEQFF. CDR3 DNA: TGTGCCAGCAGTTTGCTTAGCGGGGCTTCCTACAATGAGCAGTTCTTC.

This clone was observed once. CDR3 in DNA: TGTGCCAGCAGTAGGGACAGGGGCGGCTACACCTTC. Its translation: CASSRDRGGYTF. V gene TRBV2 combines with J gene TRBJ1-2; TRBD1 agrees at 10 bases. V trimming: 5 bases; J trimming: 8 bases; junction bases outside the gene matches: 2. Germline CDR1 and CDR2: SNHLY and FYNNEI. The CDR3 is 12 residues long. The variable domain in full, completed from reference TRBV2 and TRBJ1-2, reads EPEVTQTPSHQVTQMGQEVILRCVPISNHLYFYWYRQILGQKVEFLVSFYNNEISEKSEIFDDQFSVERPDGSNFTLKIRSTKLEDSAMYFCASSRDRGGYTFGSGTRLTVV.

J is TRBJ1-1 and V is TRBV21-1; the D call of TRBD1 is as the table states it, not checked on the DNA. TRBV21-1 is a known pseudogene. CDR3 size: 19 residues. This CDR3 is CASSSMRRDRGSTDTEAFF. The CDR3 region has the DNA TGTGCCAGCAGCAGTATGAGGCGGGACAGGGGCTCTACGGACACTGAAGCTTTCTTT.

The J gene is TRBJ1-1, the V gene TRBV10-2, with D unclear. The CDR3 is 12 residues long. V gave up 6 bases and J gave up 3 bases, with 8 bases separating them. Germline V lookup: CDR1 WSHSY, CDR2 SAAADI. CDR3 sequence reads: CASRWRDTEAFF. Here the CDR3 DNA reads TGCGCCAGCAGGTGGAGGGACACTGAAGCTTTCTTT.

The chain recombines TRBV2 with TRBJ2-5; TRBD1 agrees at 9 bases. This CDR3 is 14 amino acids long. In germline, CDR1 is SNHLY, CDR2 FYNNEI. V lost 4 bases and J lost 2; bases outside the gene matches: 2. CDR3 nucleotides: TGTGCCAGCAGTGTGGACAGGGGACAAGAGACCCAGTACTTC. It yields the protein CASSVDRGQETQYF. Variable domain in full (rest from reference TRBV2 and TRBJ2-5): EPEVTQTPSHQVTQMGQEVILRCVPISNHLYFYWYRQILGQKVEFLVSFYNNEISEKSEIFDDQFSVERPDGSNFTLKIRSTKLEDSAMYFCASSVDRGQETQYFGPGTRLLVL.

The table lists this clone with a few counts. The identical CDR3 is also encoded by other nucleotide sequences in the sample. This rearrangement joins TRBV27 to TRBJ1-5; 9 nucleotides match TRBD1. Losses at the gene ends were 4 bases for V and 1 base for J; bases not matched to a gene: 5. The CDR3 has 16 amino acids. CDR1 MNHEY and CDR2 SMNVEV come from the germline V gene (reference sequence). This chain's CDR3 is CASSSTGGRSNQPQHF. Written as DNA, the CDR3 is TGTGCCAGCAGTTCTACAGGGGGCCGGAGCAATCAGCCCCAGCATTTT.

The chain uses TRBV4-1 and TRBJ2-7; D is perhaps TRBD1 (6 bases). V was clipped by 3 bases and J by 3 bases, with 18 bases between them. Germline V gene sequence: CDR1 MGHRA, CDR2 YSYEKL. CDR3 length: 16 residues. CDR3 nucleotide sequence: TGCGCCAGCAGCCAGATCCCCGGGGACATGAGCTACGAGCAGTACTTC. As protein: CASSQIPGDMSYEQYF.

The rearrangement uses TRBV10-3 and TRBJ2-7; TRBD1 matches 7 bases. Germline assignment: CDR1 ENHRY and CDR2 SYGVKD. V shed 2 bases and J 2 bases; nucleotides not matched to a gene: 15. The CDR3 spans 18 residues. The DNA of the CDR3 is TGTGCCATCAGTGAGCCGGAACTACCGGGACAGCAGACCTACGAGCAGTACTTC. Its protein is CAISEPELPGQQTYEQYF.

V and J are TRBV30 and TRBJ1-3; 7 positions match TRBD1. The CDR3 totals 15 residues. The germline V gene encodes CDR1 GTSNPN and CDR2 SVGIG (reference sequence). Trimming removed 4 bases from V and 0 bases from J; junction bases left unmatched: 6. In nucleotides, the CDR3 is TGTGCCTGGATGGACAGGTCATACTCTGGAAACACCATATATTTT. Translating gives CAWMDRSYSGNTIYF.

The gene calls are TRBV12-3 or TRBV12-4 and TRBJ2-5; perhaps TRBD1 as D (6 bases). This CDR3 has 12 residues. The V end lost 2 bases, the J end lost 5 bases, and 6 bases lay between the germline ends. In DNA, the CDR3 is TGTGCCAGCAGTTTACAGGGGGAGACCCAGTACTTC. Amino acids: CASSLQGETQYF.

This chain joins TRBV28 and TRBJ2-1; D ambiguous. Trimming took off 3 bases at V and 0 bases at J, with 12 bases between the two ends. Germline V gene sequence: CDR1 MDHEN, CDR2 SYDVKM. This CDR3 is built from 16 residues. CDR3 region: CASSLVAPSSYNEQFF. CDR3 nucleotides: TGTGCCAGCAGTTTGGTTGCGCCGAGCTCCTACAATGAGCAGTTCTTC.

The rearrangement links TRBV11-2 to TRBJ2-7; 10 bases fit TRBD2. The CDR3 is 15 amino acids. The germline CDR1 and CDR2 sequences are SGHAT and FQNNGV. The V segment lost 3 bases and the J segment 4 bases; nucleotides outside the gene matches: 6. The CDR3 DNA follows: TGTGCCAGCAGCTTTTTGAGCGGGAGGGATTACGAGCAGTACTTC. Encoded protein: CASSFLSGRDYEQYF.

Only a few counts were recorded for this clone. V and J are TRBV5-6 and TRBJ1-5, with TRBD1 matching 9 bases. Per the germline V gene, CDR1 is SGHDT and CDR2 is YYEEEE. With 5 bases clipped from V and 7 bases from J, the junction kept 10 bases outside the gene matches. The CDR3 totals 15 residues. CDR3 sequence: CASSQLGQGMQPQHF. CDR3 DNA: TGTGCCAGCAGTCAGTTGGGACAGGGTATGCAGCCCCAGCATTTT. Using reference TRBV5-6 and TRBJ1-5 for the parts outside the CDR3, the full variable domain is DAGVTQSPTHLIKTRGQQVTLRCSPKSGHDTVSWYQQALGQGPQFIFQYYEEEERQRGNFPDRFSGHQFPNYSSELNVNALLLGDSALYLCASSQLGQGMQPQHFGDGTRLSIL.

The chain couples TRBV20-1 to TRBJ2-1, with a tentative D call TRBD2 (6 bases). This CDR3 spans 15 amino acids. Germline loops: CDR1 DFQATT, CDR2 SNEGSKA (reference sequence). V lost 3 bases, J lost 9 bases, and 21 bases lay in between. The CDR3 here is CSASKRARGDFEQFF. The CDR3 nucleotides are TGCAGTGCTAGTAAGAGGGCGCGGGGAGACTTTGAGCAGTTCTTC.